This T cell receptor (beta chain) was sequenced for a study of blood T cells in healthy people across ages. Study results and caveats: There was a strong correlation between TCR beta diversity and naive T cell percentage.

It was with a sample-barcoded 5' primer and a J-beta primer mix that a second PCR of roughly 7 to 12 cycles was run. TCRdb re-analysed the 5' RACE reads in MiXCR, keeping a single row per CDR3 protein. The sample contains 800,000 to 950,000 distinct CDR3 sequences, just under 30% of which appear only once. About this clonotype: Its antigen is undetermined.

This sample also belongs to another study, concerning T cells of mothers and their children.

The sequencing input was blood. This clonotype originated in a woman aged 40-49 years in good health.

The CDR3 nucleotides are TGTGCCAGCAGCTTACGGGTGACTAGCGGGGGGGCCAGTACAGATACGCAGTATTTT. Translating gives CASSLRVTSGGASTDTQYF. The V gene is TRBV7-2, the J gene TRBJ2-3; 14 bases match TRBD2. CDR1 is SGHTA, CDR2 FQGNSA, per germline. The CDR3 spans 19 residues. Trimming took 2 bases from V and 3 from J; bases not matched to a gene: 10.